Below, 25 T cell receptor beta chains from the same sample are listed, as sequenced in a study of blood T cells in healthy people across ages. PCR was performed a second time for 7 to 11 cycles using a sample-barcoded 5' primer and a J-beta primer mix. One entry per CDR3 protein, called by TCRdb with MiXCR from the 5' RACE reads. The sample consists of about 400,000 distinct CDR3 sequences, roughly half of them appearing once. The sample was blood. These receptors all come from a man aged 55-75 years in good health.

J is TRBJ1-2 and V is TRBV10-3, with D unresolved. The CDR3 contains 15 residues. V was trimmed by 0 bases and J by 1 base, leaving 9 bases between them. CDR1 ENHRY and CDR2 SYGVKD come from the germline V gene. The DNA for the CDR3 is TGTGCCATCAGTGAGTCAGGAACGTTTAACTATGGCTACACCTTC. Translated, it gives CAISESGTFNYGYTF.

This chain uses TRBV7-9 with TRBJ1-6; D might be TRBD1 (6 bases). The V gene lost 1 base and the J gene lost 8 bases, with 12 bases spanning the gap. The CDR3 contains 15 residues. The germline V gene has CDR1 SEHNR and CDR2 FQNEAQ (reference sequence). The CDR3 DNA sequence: TGTGCCAGCAGCTTAGAGGGGGGGTTCTATTCACCCCTCCACTTT. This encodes CASSLEGGFYSPLHF.

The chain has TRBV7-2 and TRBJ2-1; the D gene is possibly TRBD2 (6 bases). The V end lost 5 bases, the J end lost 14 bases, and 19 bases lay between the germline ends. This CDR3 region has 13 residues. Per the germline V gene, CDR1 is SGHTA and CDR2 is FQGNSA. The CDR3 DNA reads TGTGCCAGCAGCCGACTAGTAAGTTCGCGCGAGTTCTTC. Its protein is CASSRLVSSREFF.

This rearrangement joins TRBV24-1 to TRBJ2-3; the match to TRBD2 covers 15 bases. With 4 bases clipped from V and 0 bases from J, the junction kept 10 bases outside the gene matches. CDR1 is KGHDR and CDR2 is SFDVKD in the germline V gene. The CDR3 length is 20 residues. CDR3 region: CATSDPGTSGRRTSTDTQYF. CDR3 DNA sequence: TGTGCCACCAGTGACCCTGGGACTAGCGGGAGGCGGACTAGCACAGATACGCAGTATTTT.

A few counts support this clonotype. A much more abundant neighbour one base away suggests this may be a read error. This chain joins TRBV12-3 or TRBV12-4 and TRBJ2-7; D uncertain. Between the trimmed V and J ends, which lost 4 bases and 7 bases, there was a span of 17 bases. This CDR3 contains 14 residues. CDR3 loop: CASSSTDFNNEQYF. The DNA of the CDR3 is TGTGCCAGCAGTTCCACCGACTTTAACAATGAGCAGTACTTC.

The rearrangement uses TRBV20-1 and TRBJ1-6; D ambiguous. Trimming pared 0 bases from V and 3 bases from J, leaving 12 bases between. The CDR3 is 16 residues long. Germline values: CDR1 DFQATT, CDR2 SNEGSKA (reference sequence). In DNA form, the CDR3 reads TGCAGTGCTAGAGAGCCCGGGAGGAACTATAATTCACCCCTCCACTTT. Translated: CSAREPGRNYNSPLHF.

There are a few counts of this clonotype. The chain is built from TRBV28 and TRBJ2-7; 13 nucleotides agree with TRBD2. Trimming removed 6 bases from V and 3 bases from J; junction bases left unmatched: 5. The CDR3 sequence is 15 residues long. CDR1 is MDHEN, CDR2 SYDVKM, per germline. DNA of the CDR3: TGTGCCAGCAGAGGGACTAGCGGGACCGGCTACGAGCAGTACTTC. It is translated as CASRGTSGTGYEQYF.

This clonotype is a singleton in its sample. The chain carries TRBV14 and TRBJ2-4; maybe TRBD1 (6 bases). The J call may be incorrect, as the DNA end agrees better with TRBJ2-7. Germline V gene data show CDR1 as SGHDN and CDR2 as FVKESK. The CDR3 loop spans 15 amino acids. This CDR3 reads CASSQGWGRSYEQYF. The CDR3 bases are TGTGCCAGCAGCCAAGGATGGGGGCGTTCCTACGAGCAGTACTTC.

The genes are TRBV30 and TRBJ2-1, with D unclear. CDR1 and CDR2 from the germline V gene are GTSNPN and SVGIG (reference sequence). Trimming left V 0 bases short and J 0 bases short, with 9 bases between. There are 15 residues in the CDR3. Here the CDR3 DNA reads TGTGCCTGGAGTGTAAGGCCGAGCTCCTACAATGAGCAGTTCTTC. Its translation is CAWSVRPSSYNEQFF.

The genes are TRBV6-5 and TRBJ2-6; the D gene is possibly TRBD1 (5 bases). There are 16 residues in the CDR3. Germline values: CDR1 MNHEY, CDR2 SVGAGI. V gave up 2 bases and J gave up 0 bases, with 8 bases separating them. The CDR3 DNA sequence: TGTGCCAGCAGTTACGGGGCAGGCTCTGGGGCCAACGTCCTGACTTTC. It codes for CASSYGAGSGANVLTF.

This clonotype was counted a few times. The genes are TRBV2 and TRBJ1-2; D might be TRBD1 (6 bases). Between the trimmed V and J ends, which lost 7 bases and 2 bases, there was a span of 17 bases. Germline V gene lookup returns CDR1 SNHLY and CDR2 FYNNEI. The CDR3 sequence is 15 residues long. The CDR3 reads CASTPRGQGNYGYTF. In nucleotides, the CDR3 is TGTGCCAGCACACCCCGAGGCCAGGGGAACTATGGCTACACCTTC. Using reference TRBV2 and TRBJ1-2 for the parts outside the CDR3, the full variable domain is EPEVTQTPSHQVTQMGQEVILRCVPISNHLYFYWYRQILGQKVEFLVSFYNNEISEKSEIFDDQFSVERPDGSNFTLKIRSTKLEDSAMYFCASTPRGQGNYGYTFGSGTRLTVV.

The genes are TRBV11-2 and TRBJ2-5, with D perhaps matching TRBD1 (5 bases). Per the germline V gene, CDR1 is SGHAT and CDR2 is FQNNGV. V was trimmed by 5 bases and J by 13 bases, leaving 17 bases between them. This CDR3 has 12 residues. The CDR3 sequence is CASSEKQGILYF. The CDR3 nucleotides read TGTGCCAGCAGCGAGAAGCAGGGTATTCTGTACTTC.

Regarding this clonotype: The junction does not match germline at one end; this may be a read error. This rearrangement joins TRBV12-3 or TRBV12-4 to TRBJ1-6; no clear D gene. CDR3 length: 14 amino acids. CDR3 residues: CASSPRWANSPPHF. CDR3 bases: TGTGCCAGCAGCCCCCGTTGGGCTAATTCACCCCCCCACTTT.

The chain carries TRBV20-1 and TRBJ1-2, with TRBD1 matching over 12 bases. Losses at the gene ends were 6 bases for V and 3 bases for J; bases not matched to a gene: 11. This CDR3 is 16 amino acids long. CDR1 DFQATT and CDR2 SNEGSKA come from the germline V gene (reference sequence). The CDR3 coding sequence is TGCAGTGCCCGGGACAGGGGGCGAGGTCTCCACTATGGCTACACCTTC. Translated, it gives CSARDRGRGLHYGYTF.

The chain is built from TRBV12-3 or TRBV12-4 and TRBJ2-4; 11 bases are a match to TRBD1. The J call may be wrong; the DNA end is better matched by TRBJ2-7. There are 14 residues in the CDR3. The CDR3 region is CASSSSDRGREQYF. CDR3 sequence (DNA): TGTGCCAGCAGTTCCTCGGACAGGGGGCGCGAGCAGTACTTC.

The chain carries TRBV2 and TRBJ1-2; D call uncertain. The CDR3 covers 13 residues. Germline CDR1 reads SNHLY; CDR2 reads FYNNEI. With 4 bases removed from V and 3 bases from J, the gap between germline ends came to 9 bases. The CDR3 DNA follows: TGTGCCAGCAGTGGATCCGTCTACTATGGCTACACCTTC. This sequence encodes CASSGSVYYGYTF.

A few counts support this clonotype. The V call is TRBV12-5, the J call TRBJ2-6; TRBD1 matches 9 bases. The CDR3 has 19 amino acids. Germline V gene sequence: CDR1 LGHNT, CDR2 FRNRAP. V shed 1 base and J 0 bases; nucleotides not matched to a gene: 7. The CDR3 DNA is TGTGCTAGTGGTTTGGCGACAGGGGGGCCTAGCTCTGGGGCCAACGTCCTGACTTTC. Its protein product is CASGLATGGPSSGANVLTF.

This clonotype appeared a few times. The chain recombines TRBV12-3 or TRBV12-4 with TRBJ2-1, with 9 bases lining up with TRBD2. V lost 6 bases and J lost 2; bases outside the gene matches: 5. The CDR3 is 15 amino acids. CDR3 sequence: CASSPQRGAYNEQFF. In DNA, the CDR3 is TGTGCCAGCAGCCCTCAGCGGGGGGCCTACAATGAGCAGTTCTTC.

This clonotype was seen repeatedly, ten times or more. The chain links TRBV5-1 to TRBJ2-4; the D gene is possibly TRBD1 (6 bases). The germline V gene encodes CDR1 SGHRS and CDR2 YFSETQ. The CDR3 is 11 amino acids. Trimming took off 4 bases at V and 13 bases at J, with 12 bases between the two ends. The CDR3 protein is CASSDLDRQYF. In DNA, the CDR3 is TGCGCCAGCAGCGATTTAGACAGGCAGTACTTC.

CDR3 bases: TGCAGTGCTAGAGTGCGGACTAGCGACTACGAGCAGTACTTC. Translation gives CSARVRTSDYEQYF. This sequence joins TRBV20-1 and TRBJ2-7, with 9 positions matching TRBD2. The CDR3 extends over 14 amino acids. CDR1 DFQATT and CDR2 SNEGSKA come from the germline V gene (reference sequence). The J segment lost 3 bases and the V segment lost 1 base, leaving 4 bases of the junction unmatched.

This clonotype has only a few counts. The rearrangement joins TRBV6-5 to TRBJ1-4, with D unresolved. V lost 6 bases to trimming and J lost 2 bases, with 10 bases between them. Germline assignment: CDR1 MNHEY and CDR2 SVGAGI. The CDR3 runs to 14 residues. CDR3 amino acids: CASSQTATNEKLFF. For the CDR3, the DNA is TGTGCCAGCAGCCAGACTGCGACTAATGAAAAACTGTTTTTT.

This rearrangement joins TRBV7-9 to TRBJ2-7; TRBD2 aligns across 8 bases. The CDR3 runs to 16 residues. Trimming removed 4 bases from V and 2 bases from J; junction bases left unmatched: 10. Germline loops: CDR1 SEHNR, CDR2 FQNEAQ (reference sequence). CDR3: CASSSPSGGSAYEQYF. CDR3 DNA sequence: TGTGCCAGCAGCTCCCCCAGCGGGGGAAGTGCCTACGAGCAGTACTTC.

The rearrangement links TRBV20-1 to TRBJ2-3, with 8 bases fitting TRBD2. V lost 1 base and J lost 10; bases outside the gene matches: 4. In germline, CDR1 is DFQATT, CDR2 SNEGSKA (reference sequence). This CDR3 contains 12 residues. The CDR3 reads CSARGGAGAQYF. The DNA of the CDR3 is TGCAGTGCTAGAGGGGGAGCGGGAGCGCAGTATTTT.

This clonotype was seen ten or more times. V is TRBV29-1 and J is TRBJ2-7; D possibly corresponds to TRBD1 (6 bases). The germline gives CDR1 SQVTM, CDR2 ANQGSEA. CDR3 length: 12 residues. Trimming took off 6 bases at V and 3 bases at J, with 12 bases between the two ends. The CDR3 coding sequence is TGCAGCGTCCGTACAGGGAGCTACGAGCAGTACTTC. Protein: CSVRTGSYEQYF.

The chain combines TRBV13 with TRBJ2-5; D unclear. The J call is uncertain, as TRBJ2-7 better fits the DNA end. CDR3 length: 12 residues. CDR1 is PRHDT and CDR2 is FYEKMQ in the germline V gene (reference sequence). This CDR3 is CASSLAPYEQYF. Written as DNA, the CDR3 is TGTGCCAGCAGCTTAGCGCCCTACGAGCAGTACTTC.